The entry below describes one TCR beta chain. The data originate from a study of blood T cell repertoires in COVID-19. Germline V gene sequence: CDR1 SQVTM, CDR2 ANQGSEA. V lost 4 bases, J lost 1 base, and 8 bases lay in between. The CDR3 extends over 12 amino acids. This table comes from immunoSEQ multiplex PCR, and its TCRdb copy is limited to in-frame clones, with some not included. The repertoire consists of 100,000 to 150,000 clones, with 60% to 80% occurring once and the leading ten covering about 5.5%. The sequenced sample consisted of peripheral blood. The clonotype originates from an elderly man with COVID-19, enrolled during active disease. The V call is TRBV29-1, the J call TRBJ2-7; unclear D gene. The CDR3 nucleotides read TGCAGCGTTGTCGGCAGGTCCTACGAGCAGTACTTC. As protein: CSVVGRSYEQYF.